Presented here are 23 T cell receptor beta chains from one specimen sequenced in a study of T cells after yellow fever vaccination. Using its own MiXCR run on the 5' RACE reads, TCRdb lists one record per CDR3 protein. The table includes 95,000 to 100,000 distinct CDR3 sequences, roughly 6% detected once. The starting material was CD8+ T cells sorted from PBMCs, obtained 10 days after the yellow fever booster vaccination. The receptors were gathered from a man aged 18 to 29 who received the YFV17D yellow fever vaccine.

This clonotype was counted at least ten times. The gene calls are TRBV2 and TRBJ1-2; the D is unclear. CDR1 and CDR2 (germline): SNHLY, FYNNEI. V gave up 4 bases and J gave up 6 bases, with 12 bases separating them. The CDR3 extends over 13 amino acids. The CDR3 region has the DNA TGTGCCAGCAGTGTAACGGAACTAGATGGCTACACCTTC. This translates into CASSVTELDGYTF.

This clonotype has only a few counts. V is TRBV7-9 and J is TRBJ2-7, with 10 bases matching TRBD1. The trim removed 5 bases at V and 1 base at J, leaving 5 bases unmatched. Germline-derived CDR1 and CDR2 are SEHNR and FQNEAQ (reference sequence). The CDR3 runs to 15 residues. The CDR3 coding sequence is TGTGCCAGCAGCCCGGGACAGGGGTATTCCTACGAGCAGTACGTC. It specifies CASSPGQGYSYEQYV.

V gene TRBV7-9 combines with J gene TRBJ2-5; TRBD1 agrees at 8 bases. Germline CDR1 reads SEHNR; CDR2 reads FQNEAQ (reference sequence). V was pared by 0 bases and J by 7 bases, with 4 bases of the junction left unmatched. This CDR3 region has 14 residues. In DNA form, the CDR3 reads TGTGCCAGCAGCTTAGCCAGGGGGCGAGGGACCCAGTACTTC. Amino acids: CASSLARGRGTQYF.

This clonotype has a count of ten or more. CDR3 nucleotides: TGCGCCAGCGGGGTCGGGGCCCAAAGAAACACCGGGGAGCTGTTTTTT. Amino acids: CASGVGAQRNTGELFF. J is TRBJ2-2 and V is TRBV5-1; D possibly uses TRBD1 or TRBD2 (5 bases each). The V gene's germline CDR1 is SGHRS and CDR2 YFSETQ. CDR3 length equals 16 residues. Between the trimmed V and J ends, which lost 7 bases and 2 bases, there was a span of 18 bases.

This clonotype has ten or more counts. CDR3 in amino acids: CASSPSGRSTDTQYF. CDR3 bases: TGTGCCAGCAGCCCGAGCGGGAGGAGCACAGATACGCAGTATTTT. The chain links TRBV11-2 to TRBJ2-3; the match to TRBD2 covers 9 bases. V gave up 5 bases and J gave up 0 bases; unmatched junction bases: 3. The length of the CDR3 is 15 residues. CDR1 is SGHAT, CDR2 FQNNGV, per germline.

Only a few counts were recorded for this clonotype. The chain couples TRBV12-3 or TRBV12-4 to TRBJ2-2; D is unresolved. The CDR3 spans 14 residues. The germline V and J ends were trimmed by 1 base and 1 base, with 4 bases remaining between them. The CDR3 region has the DNA TGTGCCAGCAGTTTAGTGGGGAACACCGGGGAGCTGTTTTTT. As protein: CASSLVGNTGELFF.

The chain uses TRBV19 and TRBJ2-5, with TRBD2 matching over 13 bases. Germline CDR1 LNHDA, CDR2 SQIVND (reference sequence). The CDR3 runs 16 residues. The J segment lost 4 bases and the V segment lost 5 bases, leaving 7 bases of the junction unmatched. The CDR3 sequence: CASSSLGLAGRETQYF. CDR3 DNA sequence: TGTGCCAGTAGTTCCCTGGGACTAGCGGGGCGAGAGACCCAGTACTTC.

The V call is TRBV14, the J call TRBJ2-1, with a weak D call TRBD2 (7 bases). Trimming took off 0 bases at V and 4 bases at J, with 16 bases between the two ends. Germline V lookup: CDR1 SGHDN, CDR2 FVKESK. This CDR3 is 17 amino acids long. CDR3 nucleotide sequence: TGTGCCAGCAGCCAAGAGTCCGAGGGGGGGCCATACAATGAGCAGTTCTTC. Translated: CASSQESEGGPYNEQFF.

This clonotype showed up just a few times. The chain couples TRBV11-2 to TRBJ2-1; the D is unclear. Germline assignment: CDR1 SGHAT and CDR2 FQNNGV. The CDR3 runs to 17 residues. V dropped 0 bases and J dropped 10 bases, with 22 bases sitting between them. The CDR3 here is CASSLDNQPVHIWEQFF. Here the CDR3 DNA reads TGTGCCAGCAGCTTAGATAACCAGCCAGTTCACATTTGGGAGCAGTTCTTC.

This clonotype was recorded a few times. The V call is TRBV29-1, the J call TRBJ1-1; D is perhaps TRBD1 (6 bases). Looked up from germline, CDR1 is SQVTM and CDR2 is ANQGSEA. The V end was cut by 7 bases, the J end by 2 bases, with 8 bases between. The CDR3 is 11 amino acids. The CDR3 nucleotides are TGCAGCGGGACAGAAAACACTGAAGCTTTCTTT. This translates into CSGTENTEAFF.

This clonotype was detected a few times. The chain employs TRBV6-5 and TRBJ2-1; D is uncertain. Germline V lookup: CDR1 MNHEY, CDR2 SVGAGI. With 2 bases removed from V and 9 bases from J, the gap between germline ends came to 8 bases. This CDR3 spans 12 amino acids. The CDR3 spells CASSYTGVEQFF. CDR3 sequence (DNA): TGTGCCAGCAGTTACACTGGGGTTGAGCAGTTCTTC.

This rearrangement joins TRBV12-3 or TRBV12-4 to TRBJ1-5; D not resolved. The CDR3 spans 14 residues. The V end lost 4 bases, the J end lost 3 bases, and 10 bases lay between the germline ends. CDR3 protein: CASSSDGANQPQHF. The CDR3 region has the DNA TGTGCCAGCAGTTCGGACGGAGCCAATCAGCCCCAGCATTTT.

CDR3 nucleotides: TGTGCCAGCAGCCAAGAGGTCGGGGACATAGGCACAGATACGCAGTATTTT. It yields the protein CASSQEVGDIGTDTQYF. The chain is built from TRBV4-2 and TRBJ2-3, with a possible D match to TRBD1 (6 bases). V dropped 0 bases and J dropped 1 base, with 14 bases sitting between them. The CDR3 covers 17 residues. CDR1 and CDR2 from the germline V gene are LGHNA and YNFKEQ.

This clonotype was observed a few times. The CDR3 DNA is TGTGCCAGCAGTTTCGCGAGGTTGCAAGAGACCCAGTACTTC. Amino acids: CASSFARLQETQYF. The chain carries TRBV7-8 and TRBJ2-5; D is unclear. V gave up 6 bases and J gave up 2 bases, with 13 bases separating them. This CDR3 spans 14 amino acids. Per germline, CDR1 SGHVS and CDR2 FQNEAQ.

V and J are TRBV5-1 and TRBJ2-3, with D possibly called TRBD1 or TRBD2 (5 bases each). In germline, CDR1 is SGHRS, CDR2 YFSETQ. Between the trimmed V and J ends, which lost 6 bases and 0 bases, there was a span of 23 bases. CDR3 length: 18 residues. CDR3 protein: CASTGPGPFFSSTDTQYF. Written as DNA, the CDR3 is TGCGCCAGCACCGGGCCGGGGCCCTTTTTCTCTAGCACAGATACGCAGTATTTT.

In the case of this clonotype: This may arise from a read error, as a much more abundant clone is one base away. The chain joins TRBV29-1 to TRBJ2-7, with D possibly being TRBD2 (5 bases). The CDR3 length is 15 residues. CDR1 is SQVTM and CDR2 is ANQGSEA in the germline V gene. CDR3 sequence reads: CSVGDVALPSYQQYF. The DNA of the CDR3 is TGCAGCGTTGGCGACGTAGCGTTGCCATCCTACCAGCAGTACTTC.

V is TRBV5-8 and J is TRBJ2-2; D uncertain. CDR1 and CDR2 (germline): SGHTS, YDEGEE. V was clipped by 0 bases and J by 4 bases, with 7 bases between them. The CDR3 contains 14 residues. DNA for the CDR3: TGTGCCAGCAGCTTGGTCAGGCTCACCGGGGAGCTGTTTTTT. It is translated as CASSLVRLTGELFF.

This clonotype turned up a few times. The rearrangement joins TRBV24-1 to TRBJ2-2; tentative D call: TRBD1 (6 bases). Per germline, CDR1 KGHDR and CDR2 SFDVKD. The CDR3 runs to 15 residues. Trimming took 6 bases from V and 2 from J, leaving 12 bases between them. The CDR3 spells CATSTGTPNTGELFF. In nucleotides, the CDR3 is TGTGCCACCAGTACCGGGACACCCAACACCGGGGAGCTGTTTTTT.

The chain has TRBV5-1 and TRBJ2-1, with 15 nucleotides matching TRBD2. After removal of 1 base from V and 1 base from J, the junction contained 6 bases not matched to a gene. This CDR3 comprises 19 residues. CDR1 SGHRS and CDR2 YFSETQ come from the germline V gene. DNA for the CDR3: TGCGCCAGCAGCTTGCGGGGACTAGCGGGGGGAGTATCCTACAATGAGCAGTTCTTC. Protein: CASSLRGLAGGVSYNEQFF.

The chain joins TRBV10-3 to TRBJ2-1; no clear D gene. The V end was cut by 0 bases, the J end by 0 bases, with 3 bases between. The CDR3 is 14 amino acids. Germline V gene sequence: CDR1 ENHRY, CDR2 SYGVKD. CDR3 DNA: TGTGCCATCAGTGAGTCCCTCTCCTACAATGAGCAGTTCTTC. It is translated as CAISESLSYNEQFF.

This clonotype was detected ten times or more. J is TRBJ1-6 and V is TRBV20-1, with 8 bases that match TRBD1. Germline CDR1 is DFQATT and CDR2 is SNEGSKA (reference sequence). There are 17 residues in the CDR3. V trimming: 4 bases; J trimming: 3 bases; junction bases outside the gene matches: 11. The CDR3 is CSANDRGSPYYNSPLHF. CDR3 bases: TGCAGTGCTAACGACAGGGGATCCCCCTACTATAATTCACCCCTCCACTTT.

This clonotype has a handful of counts. V is TRBV7-8 and J is TRBJ2-7; D ambiguous. This CDR3 is built from 14 residues. In germline, CDR1 is SGHVS, CDR2 FQNEAQ. V was cut by 0 bases and J by 3 bases, with 9 bases left in between. The CDR3 DNA reads TGTGCCAGCAGCTTAGCCCGATTGAGCTACGAGCAGTACGTC. Translated: CASSLARLSYEQYV.

V usage is TRBV7-6 and J usage is TRBJ2-5; 7 bases are a match to TRBD2. This CDR3 has 18 residues. Germline CDR1 is SGHVS and CDR2 is FNYEAQ. V was pared by 5 bases and J by 1 base, with 16 bases of the junction left unmatched. The DNA for the CDR3 is TGTGCCAGCAGCGCCGAACGGCCCCCCGCGGGGGTCCAAGAGACCCAGTACTTC. Translating gives CASSAERPPAGVQETQYF.